These T cell receptor beta chains were read from a single sample in a study of T cells in Graves' hyperthyroidism and ophthalmopathy. Using its own MiXCR run on the multiplex PCR reads, TCRdb lists one record per CDR3 protein. The table includes some 400,000 distinct CDR3 sequences, 13% detected once. The sample consisted of blood. All receptors come from a man younger than 40 with Graves' hyperthyroidism that later progressed to Graves' ophthalmopathy. The CDR3 runs from the conserved cysteine through the conserved F or W. D genes are given only for firm matches. The size field is filled for only some rows; it gives once, few, many or a size class.

V gene,J gene,clone size,D gene,CDR3 protein,CDR3 DNA
TRBV5-1,TRBJ2-5,.,.,CASSFQGGFALIQETQYF,TGCGCCAGCAGCTTCCAGGGGGGCTTCGCCCTGATCCAAGAGACCCAGTACTTC
TRBV11-2,TRBJ1-4,many,.,CASSQGHRSEKLFF,TGTGCCAGCAGCCAGGGCCACAGGAGTGAAAAACTGTTTTTT
TRBV2,TRBJ1-5,few,.,CASSEIGGYSNQPQHF,TGTGCCAGCAGTGAGATAGGGGGATATAGCAATCAGCCCCAGCATTTT
TRBV7-9,TRBJ1-5,few,TRBD1,CASSSSRDRSPDQPQHF,TGTGCCAGCAGCTCTAGCAGGGACAGGTCGCCGGATCAGCCCCAGCATTTT
TRBV28,TRBJ1-4,.,.,CASSFFAGGWEKLFF,TGTGCCAGCAGTTTTTTTGCCGGGGGGTGGGAAAAACTGTTTTTT
TRBV12-3/TRBV12-4,TRBJ1-3,many,.,CASSPYGNTIYF,TGTGCCAGCAGTCCTTACGGAAACACCATATATTTT
TRBV27,TRBJ1-4,.,TRBD1,CASSLFPGQTNEKLFF,TGTGCCAGCAGTTTATTTCCGGGACAGACTAATGAAAAACTGTTTTTT
TRBV27,TRBJ2-1,many,TRBD2,CASSLSSGGGNEQFF,TGTGCCAGCAGTTTATCTAGCGGGGGGGGGAATGAGCAGTTCTTC
TRBV12-3/TRBV12-4,TRBJ1-4,many,.,CASNHLGQGDEKLFF,TGTGCCAGCAATCACCTCGGGCAGGGAGATGAAAAACTGTTTTTT
TRBV5-1,TRBJ1-4,many,.,CASSLSGQGGEKLFF,TGCGCCAGCAGCTTGAGCGGGCAGGGCGGAGAAAAACTGTTTTTT
TRBV28,TRBJ1-4,many,.,CASSFSGSNEKLFF,TGTGCCAGCAGTTTTTCGGGTTCTAATGAAAAACTGTTTTTT
TRBV2,TRBJ2-3,many,.,CAIQGEDTDTQYF,TGTGCCATCCAGGGTGAGGACACAGATACGCAGTATTTT
TRBV27,TRBJ2-1,.,.,CASSLSSTLGQFF,TGTGCCAGCAGTTTATCCTCAACATTGGGGCAGTTCTTC
TRBV5-1,TRBJ2-3,few,.,CASSLGQFTSTDTQYF,TGCGCCAGCAGCTTGGGACAGTTCACTAGCACAGATACGCAGTATTTT
TRBV28,TRBJ1-2,few,.,CASYSNKATGRGVDYTF,TGTGCCAGCTATTCGAACAAAGCGACCGGGCGGGGGGTTGACTACACCTTC
TRBV7-2,TRBJ2-3,many,.,CASSLSVLDTQYF,TGTGCCAGCAGCTTAAGCGTCCTCGATACGCAGTATTTT
TRBV18,TRBJ1-1,.,.,CASSLVTGPMNTEAFF,TGTGCCAGCTCACTTGTGACAGGACCGATGAACACTGAAGCTTTCTTT
TRBV18,TRBJ1-2,.,.,CASSPPEGTNYGYTF,TGTGCCAGCTCACCACCGGAGGGGACTAACTATGGCTACACCTTC
TRBV5-1,TRBJ2-1,many,.,CASSIDRPNNEQFF,TGCGCCAGCAGCATAGACAGGCCAAACAATGAGCAGTTCTTC
TRBV6-1,TRBJ1-5,few,TRBD1,CASSEQGAFNQPQHF,TGTGCCAGCAGTGAACAGGGGGCTTTCAATCAGCCCCAGCATTTT
TRBV18,TRBJ1-2,many,.,CASSPSKRGAYGYTF,TGTGCCAGCTCCCCTTCAAAACGGGGTGCCTATGGCTACACCTTC
TRBV6-1,TRBJ2-3,many,TRBD1,CASSWLRDRPTDTQYF,TGTGCCAGCAGTTGGCTCCGGGACAGACCCACAGATACGCAGTATTTT
TRBV5-4,TRBJ1-1,few,.,CASSLETTPNTEAFF,TGTGCCAGCAGCTTGGAGACGACCCCGAACACTGAAGCTTTCTTT
TRBV19,TRBJ1-6,few,TRBD1,CASSKGQPYNSPLHF,TGTGCCAGTAGCAAGGGACAGCCGTATAATTCACCCCTCCACTTT
TRBV6-1,TRBJ2-3,many,.,CASRNFLARDTDTQYF,TGTGCCAGCAGAAACTTCTTAGCGAGGGACACAGATACGCAGTATTTT
TRBV12-3/TRBV12-4,TRBJ2-1,many,.,CASSLADPSSYNEQFF,TGTGCCAGCAGTTTGGCGGACCCAAGCTCCTACAATGAGCAGTTCTTC
TRBV29-1,TRBJ1-4,few,.,CSAGRNEKLFF,TGCAGCGCAGGGAGGAATGAAAAACTGTTTTTT
TRBV20-1,TRBJ2-5,once,.,CSASLGLSQETQYF,TGCAGTGCTAGCTTGGGACTCAGTCAAGAGACCCAGTACTTC
TRBV20-1,TRBJ2-7,.,.,CSARDWPGQDYEQYF,TGCAGTGCTAGAGATTGGCCGGGACAAGATTACGAGCAGTACTTC
TRBV6-1,TRBJ1-1,many,.,CASTGRLNTEAFF,TGTGCCAGCACTGGACGGTTGAACACTGAAGCTTTCTTT
TRBV6-1,TRBJ2-7,many,TRBD1,CASRHTGGHEQYF,TGTGCCAGCAGACACACAGGGGGCCACGAGCAGTACTTC
TRBV20-1,TRBJ1-1,many,.,CSARDTANTEAFF,TGCAGTGCTAGGGACACCGCCAACACTGAAGCTTTCTTT
TRBV2,TRBJ1-1,many,.,CASSEVRNTEAFF,TGTGCCAGCAGTGAAGTTAGAAACACTGAAGCTTTCTTT
TRBV2,TRBJ2-1,many,TRBD2,CASSPASGGANEQFF,TGTGCCAGCAGTCCCGCTAGCGGGGGGGCCAATGAGCAGTTCTTC
TRBV2,TRBJ1-2,many,.,CASSVSENYGYTF,TGTGCCAGCAGTGTTTCCGAGAACTATGGCTACACCTTC
TRBV6-9,TRBJ2-1,.,.,CASSYGGDNYNEQFF,TGTGCCAGCAGTTACGGCGGGGATAACTACAATGAGCAGTTCTTC
TRBV30,TRBJ1-1,few,.,CAWSRVDMNTEAFF,TGTGCCTGGAGTCGGGTAGACATGAACACTGAAGCTTTCTTT
TRBV6-1,TRBJ2-2,many,.,CASSERSGANTGELFF,TGTGCCAGCAGTGAAAGAAGCGGCGCGAACACCGGGGAGCTGTTTTTT
TRBV6-1,TRBJ1-5,many,.,CASSEYDQQPQHF,TGTGCCAGCAGTGAATATGATCAACAGCCCCAGCATTTT
TRBV30,TRBJ1-1,once,.,CAWWGGGAGNTEAFF,TGTGCCTGGTGGGGCGGGGGGGCAGGGAACACTGAAGCTTTCTTT
TRBV24-1,TRBJ2-1,few,TRBD2,CATSDDLTSGGRSYNEQFF,TGTGCCACCAGTGATGATCTGACTAGCGGGGGCCGCTCCTACAATGAGCAGTTCTTC
TRBV10-3,TRBJ2-5,.,.,CAISEQPGRATQYF,TGTGCCATCAGTGAACAGCCGGGAAGGGCGACCCAGTACTTC
TRBV5-1,TRBJ2-2,.,TRBD1,CASSFSGTGDTGELFF,TGCGCCAGCAGCTTCTCCGGGACAGGGGACACCGGGGAGCTGTTTTTT
TRBV12-3/TRBV12-4,TRBJ1-6,few,.,CASTRVYSPLHF,TGTGCCAGCACCCGGGTTTATTCACCCCTCCACTTT
TRBV9,TRBJ2-5,.,TRBD1,CASSVSLGQNSETQYF,TGTGCCAGCAGTGTATCCCTGGGACAGAATTCAGAGACCCAGTACTTC
TRBV3-1,TRBJ1-1,many,.,CASSRIRSGTEAFF,TGTGCCAGCAGCCGGATTCGGAGTGGAACTGAAGCTTTCTTT
TRBV11-1,TRBJ2-7,.,.,CASSLRDGYEQYF,TGTGCCAGCAGCCTCCGGGACGGCTACGAGCAGTACTTC
TRBV24-1,TRBJ2-5,many,.,CATSDRTGRAMETQYF,TGTGCCACCAGTGATAGGACAGGGAGGGCCATGGAGACCCAGTACTTC